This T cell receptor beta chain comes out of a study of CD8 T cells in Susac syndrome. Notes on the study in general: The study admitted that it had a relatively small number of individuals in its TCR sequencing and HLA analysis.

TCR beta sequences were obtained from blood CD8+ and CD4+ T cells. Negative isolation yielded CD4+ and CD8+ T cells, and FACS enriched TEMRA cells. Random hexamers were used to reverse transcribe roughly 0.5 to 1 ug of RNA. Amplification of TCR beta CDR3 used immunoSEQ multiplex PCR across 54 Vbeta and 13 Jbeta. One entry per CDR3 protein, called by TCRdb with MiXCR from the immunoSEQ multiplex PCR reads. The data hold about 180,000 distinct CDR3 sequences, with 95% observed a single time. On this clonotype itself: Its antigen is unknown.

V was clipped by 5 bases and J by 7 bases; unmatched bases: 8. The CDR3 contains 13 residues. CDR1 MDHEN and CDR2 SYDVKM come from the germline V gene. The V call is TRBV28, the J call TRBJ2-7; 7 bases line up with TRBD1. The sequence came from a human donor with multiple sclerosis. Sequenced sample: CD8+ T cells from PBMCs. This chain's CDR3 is CASSPNRGGEQYF. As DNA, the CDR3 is TGTGCCAGCAGTCCTAACAGGGGTGGAGAGCAGTACTTC.